A single sample gave rise to the 10 T cell receptor beta chains below, sequenced in a study of blood T cell repertoires in COVID-19. Generated by immunoSEQ multiplex PCR, the TCRdb table keeps only in-frame clones and is missing some. The sample shows some 150,000 clones, approximately 84% of them seen only once. The sequenced sample consisted of peripheral blood. The receptors shown here come from a man in his forties or fifties who had recovered from COVID-19.

In this sample, this clone turned up many times. J is TRBJ2-3 and V is TRBV5-6, with TRBD1 matching 7 bases. Trimming took 4 bases from V and 4 from J; bases not matched to a gene: 6. CDR3 length: 14 residues. The germline CDR1 and CDR2 sequences are SGHDT and YYEEEE. The CDR3 reads CASSTRQGSDTQYF. The CDR3 region has the DNA TGTGCCAGCAGCACTAGACAGGGTTCAGATACGCAGTATTTT.

The CDR3 nucleotides read TGTGCCAGCTCACCGGAGGGGACAGGGTCTCGTGGGTCGCAGTTCTTC. Translating gives CASSPEGTGSRGSQFF. The genes are TRBV18 and TRBJ2-1; 9 bases are shared with TRBD1. Trimming cost V 3 bases and J 12 bases; bases outside gene matches: 15. This CDR3 contains 16 residues. The germline gives CDR1 KGHSH, CDR2 LQKENI.

The rearrangement uses TRBV6-6 and TRBJ2-2; D might be TRBD1 (6 bases). CDR3 length: 16 residues. V lost 5 bases, J lost 1 base, and 14 bases lay in between. Germline CDR1 MNHNY, CDR2 SVGAGI (reference sequence). CDR3 DNA sequence: TGTGCCAGCAGTCCGCCAGGGGCGGGGAACACCGGGGAGCTGTTTTTT. Amino acids: CASSPPGAGNTGELFF.

CDR3 residues: CATGTGDRYGYTF. CDR3 nucleotide sequence: TGTGCCACGGGGACAGGGGATAGGTATGGCTACACCTTC. The chain employs TRBV28 and TRBJ1-2, with TRBD1 identical over 10 bases. Germline trimming cut 10 bases from V and 5 bases from J; bases unmatched to any gene: 7. CDR1 is MDHEN, CDR2 SYDVKM, per germline. The CDR3 extends over 13 amino acids.

The chain uses TRBV25-1 and TRBJ2-1; the match to TRBD1 covers 7 bases. Losses at the gene ends were 6 bases for V and 10 bases for J; bases not matched to a gene: 12. Per the germline V gene, CDR1 is MGHDK and CDR2 is SYGVNS. This CDR3 is built from 14 residues. DNA of the CDR3: TGTGCCAGCAGCGACAGGGTGGTCCGAGGGGAGCAGTTCTTC. It encodes CASSDRVVRGEQFF.

This clone was picked up a small number of times. The rearrangement links TRBV7-9 to TRBJ1-1, with TRBD1 matching over 8 bases. CDR3 length: 12 amino acids. V shed 7 bases and J 5 bases; nucleotides not matched to a gene: 3. The germline V gene encodes CDR1 SEHNR and CDR2 FQNEAQ (reference sequence). The CDR3 DNA reads TGTGCCAGCACCACAGGGGGGACTGAAGCTTTCTTT. This codes for CASTTGGTEAFF.

The chain combines TRBV4-3 with TRBJ2-1; perhaps TRBD2 as D (7 bases). The CDR3 runs to 16 residues. Germline CDR1 is LGHNA and CDR2 is YSLEER. The V gene lost 1 base and the J gene lost 2 bases, with 12 bases spanning the gap. CDR3 DNA: TGCGCCAGCAGCCAAGCGTGGGGGGGCACCTACAATGAGCAGTTCTTC. Translating it yields CASSQAWGGTYNEQFF.

The chain has TRBV7-6 and TRBJ2-2; D is ambiguous. Germline V gene lookup returns CDR1 SGHVS and CDR2 FNYEAQ. Trimming left V 1 base short and J 6 bases short, with 6 bases between. This CDR3 spans 13 amino acids. CDR3: CASSLVAAGELFF. CDR3 coding DNA: TGTGCCAGCAGCTTAGTGGCTGCCGGGGAGCTGTTTTTT. Supplemented by reference TRBV7-6 and TRBJ2-2, the full variable domain reads GAGVSQSPRYKVTKRGQDVALRCDPISGHVSLYWYRQALGQGPEFLTYFNYEAQQDKSGLPNDRFSAERPEGSISTLTIQRTEQRDSAMYRCASSLVAAGELFFGEGSRLTVL.

This sequence joins TRBV6-2 or TRBV6-3 and TRBJ2-3; D is perhaps TRBD2 (6 bases). Germline V CDR1 and CDR2: MNHEY, SVGEGT. Trimming pared 6 bases from V and 4 bases from J, leaving 14 bases between. The CDR3 totals 14 residues. The CDR3 coding sequence is TGTGCCAGCAGCGCAAGACGCGGGGCAGATACGCAGTATTTT. Translated, it gives CASSARRGADTQYF.

This clone has only one observation. This rearrangement joins TRBV9 to TRBJ2-4, with D possibly TRBD2 on 5 matching bases. This CDR3 contains 15 residues. The germline CDR1 and CDR2 sequences are SGDLS and YYNGEE. Trimming left V 0 bases short and J 3 bases short, with 10 bases between. CDR3 sequence reads: CASSVGSGVKNIQYF. DNA of the CDR3: TGTGCCAGCAGCGTAGGAAGCGGTGTCAAAAACATTCAGTACTTC.